This TCR beta chain was profiled in a study of T cell responses to AZD1222 COVID-19 vaccine. Study results and caveats: It should be noted that donors were predominantly white British and more often female, and clonal diversity was possibly underestimated.

Trimming shortened V by 0 bases and J by 10 bases, and 14 bases separated the two germline ends. The germline V gene encodes CDR1 SGHTA and CDR2 FQGNSA. The CDR3 contains 14 residues. Assay: immunoSEQ multiplex PCR; the TCRdb copy retains only in-frame clones and omits some. The repertoire holds about 96,000 clones, with about 90% as singletons. As regards this clone: No antigen is known for it.

Sequencing used peripheral blood, obtained on day 0 of AZD1222 vaccination. V usage is TRBV7-2 and J usage is TRBJ2-3; D might be TRBD2 (6 bases). The receptor was derived from an adult in good health. As DNA, the CDR3 is TGTGCCAGCAGCTTAGCGGGAGGATTGTCGGCGCAGTATTTT. Protein sequence: CASSLAGGLSAQYF.